This T cell receptor (beta chain) was recorded in a study of T cells expressing NK-cell markers. Study-level information: With respect to HCMV, seven of the eight sequenced donors were seropositive, and one was seronegative.

The study, taken as a whole, reports: There were several donors in whom these clonotypes also led the CD3+CD56-NKG2C+ fraction.

On this clonotype itself: Its antigen is still unknown.

Germline CDR1 is SGDLS and CDR2 is YYNGEE. CDR3 length equals 15 residues. TCRdb derives one entry per CDR3 protein from the 5' RACE reads, leaving out DNA. This sample's table has roughly 180,000 distinct CDR3 sequences. The clonotype comes from a man between 18 and 69 years old in good health. Sequencing was performed on blood T cells: a sorted CD56 or NKG2C T cell subset, CD4+ or CD8+ T cells, or bulk PBMC T cells (not recorded which). The J gene is TRBJ2-7, the V gene TRBV9; TCRdb's D gene call, TRBD1, goes unchecked for lack of DNA. The CDR3 is CASTPGTGITYEQYF.